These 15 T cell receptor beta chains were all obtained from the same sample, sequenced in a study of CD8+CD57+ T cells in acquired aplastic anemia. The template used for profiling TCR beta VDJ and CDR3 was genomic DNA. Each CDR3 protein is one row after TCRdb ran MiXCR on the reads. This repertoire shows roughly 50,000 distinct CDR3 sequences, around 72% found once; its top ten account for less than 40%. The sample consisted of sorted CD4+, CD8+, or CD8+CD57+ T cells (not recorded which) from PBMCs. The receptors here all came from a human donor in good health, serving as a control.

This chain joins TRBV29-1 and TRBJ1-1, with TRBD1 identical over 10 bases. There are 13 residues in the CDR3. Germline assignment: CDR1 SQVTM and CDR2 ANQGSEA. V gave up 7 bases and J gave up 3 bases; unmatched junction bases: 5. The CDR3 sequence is CSGQGARDTEAFF. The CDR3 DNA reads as TGCAGCGGACAGGGGGCTAGGGACACTGAAGCTTTCTTT.

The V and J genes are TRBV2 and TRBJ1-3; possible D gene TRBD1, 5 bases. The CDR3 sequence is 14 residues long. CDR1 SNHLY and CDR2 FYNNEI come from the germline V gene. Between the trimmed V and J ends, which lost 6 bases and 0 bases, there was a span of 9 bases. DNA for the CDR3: TGTGCCAGCAGGGGGCCGGCCTCTGGAAACACCATATATTTT. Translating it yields CASRGPASGNTIYF.

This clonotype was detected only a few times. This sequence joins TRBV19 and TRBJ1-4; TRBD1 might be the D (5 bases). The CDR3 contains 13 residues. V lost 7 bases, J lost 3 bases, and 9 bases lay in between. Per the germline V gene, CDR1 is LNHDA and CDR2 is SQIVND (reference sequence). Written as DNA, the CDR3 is TGTGCCAGTAACCAGGGTCCTAATGAAAAACTGTTTTTT. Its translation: CASNQGPNEKLFF.

CDR3 protein: CASSLARGAYEQYF. CDR3 DNA: TGTGCCAGCAGCTTAGCCAGGGGGGCCTACGAGCAGTACTTC. The rearrangement links TRBV7-2 to TRBJ2-7, with D possibly being TRBD1 (7 bases). V lost 0 bases to trimming and J lost 2 bases, with 8 bases between them. The germline V gene has CDR1 SGHTA and CDR2 FQGNSA. The CDR3 length is 14 residues. The whole variable domain, filled in from reference TRBV7-2 and TRBJ2-7, reads GAGVSQSPSNKVTEKGKDVELRCDPISGHTALYWYRQSLGQGLEFLIYFQGNSAPDKSGLPSDRFSAERTGGSVSTLTIQRTQQEDSAVYLCASSLARGAYEQYFGPGTRLTVT.

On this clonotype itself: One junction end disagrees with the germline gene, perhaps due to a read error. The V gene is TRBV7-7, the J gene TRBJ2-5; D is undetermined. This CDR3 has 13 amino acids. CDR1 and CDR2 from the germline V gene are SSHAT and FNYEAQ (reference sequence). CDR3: CASSLSSAETQYF. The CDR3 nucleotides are TGTGCTAGCAGCTTATCTTCGGCGGAGACCCAGTACTTC.

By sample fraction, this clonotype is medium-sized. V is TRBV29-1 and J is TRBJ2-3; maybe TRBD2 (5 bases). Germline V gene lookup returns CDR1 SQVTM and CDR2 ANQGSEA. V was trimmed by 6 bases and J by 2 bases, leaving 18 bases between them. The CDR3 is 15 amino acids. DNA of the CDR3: TGCAGCGTGGATCCCCCGGAGGAACCCACAGATACGCAGTATTTT. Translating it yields CSVDPPEEPTDTQYF.

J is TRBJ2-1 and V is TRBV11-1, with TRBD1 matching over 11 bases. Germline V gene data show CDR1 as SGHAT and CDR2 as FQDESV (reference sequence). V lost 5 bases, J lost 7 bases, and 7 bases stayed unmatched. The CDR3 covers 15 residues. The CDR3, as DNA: TGTGCCAGCAGCCCAGGGACAGGGGGGAGGAATGAGCAGTTCTTC. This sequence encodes CASSPGTGGRNEQFF.

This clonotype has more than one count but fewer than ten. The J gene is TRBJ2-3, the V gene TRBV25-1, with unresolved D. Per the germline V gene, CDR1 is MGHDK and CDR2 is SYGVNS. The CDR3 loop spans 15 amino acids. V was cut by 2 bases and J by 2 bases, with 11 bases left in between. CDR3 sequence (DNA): TGTGCCAGCAGTGAACGATTCGTCGACACAGATACGCAGTATTTT. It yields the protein CASSERFVDTDTQYF.

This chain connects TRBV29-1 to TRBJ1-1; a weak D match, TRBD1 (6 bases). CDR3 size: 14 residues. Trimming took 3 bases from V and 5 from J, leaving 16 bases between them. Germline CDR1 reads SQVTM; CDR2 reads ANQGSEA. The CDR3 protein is CSVDYLQGRTEAFF. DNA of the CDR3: TGCAGCGTTGATTACTTACAGGGTAGAACTGAAGCTTTCTTT.

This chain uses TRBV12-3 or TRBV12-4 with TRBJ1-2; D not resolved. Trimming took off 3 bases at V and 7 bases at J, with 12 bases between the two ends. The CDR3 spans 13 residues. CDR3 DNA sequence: TGTGCCAGCAGTTTGGAGGGTGATCGTGGCTACACCTTC. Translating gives CASSLEGDRGYTF.

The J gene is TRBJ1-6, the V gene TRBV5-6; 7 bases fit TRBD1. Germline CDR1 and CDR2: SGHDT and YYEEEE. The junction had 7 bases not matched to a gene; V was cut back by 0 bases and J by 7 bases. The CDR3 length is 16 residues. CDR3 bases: TGTGCCAGCAGCTTGGGGGGGGCAGGGGGAAATTCACCCCTCCACTTT. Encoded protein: CASSLGGAGGNSPLHF.

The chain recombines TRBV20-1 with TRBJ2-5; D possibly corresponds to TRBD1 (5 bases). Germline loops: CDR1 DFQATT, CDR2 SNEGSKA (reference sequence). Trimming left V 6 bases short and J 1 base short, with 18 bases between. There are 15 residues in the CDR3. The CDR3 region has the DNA TGCAGTGCCACACCTTGGCAGGGCGCCCAAGAGACCCAGTACTTC. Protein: CSATPWQGAQETQYF.

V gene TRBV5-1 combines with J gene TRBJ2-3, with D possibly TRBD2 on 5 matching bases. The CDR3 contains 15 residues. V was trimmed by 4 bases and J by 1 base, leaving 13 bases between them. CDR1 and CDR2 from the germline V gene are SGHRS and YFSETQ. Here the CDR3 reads CASSGGPTRTDTQYF. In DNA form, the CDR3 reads TGCGCCAGCAGCGGAGGACCGACCCGCACAGATACGCAGTATTTT.

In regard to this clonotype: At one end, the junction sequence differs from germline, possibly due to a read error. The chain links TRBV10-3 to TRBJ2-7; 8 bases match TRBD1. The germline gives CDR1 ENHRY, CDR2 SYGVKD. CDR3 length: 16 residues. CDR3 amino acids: CAISEGAGGHSYEQYF. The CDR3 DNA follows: TGTGCCATTAGTGAGGGGGCAGGGGGCCACTCCTACGAGCAGTACTTC.

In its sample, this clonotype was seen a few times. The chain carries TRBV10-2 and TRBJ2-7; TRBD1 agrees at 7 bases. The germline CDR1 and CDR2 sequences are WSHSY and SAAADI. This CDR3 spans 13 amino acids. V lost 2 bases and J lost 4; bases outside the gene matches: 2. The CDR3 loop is CASSERTGYEQYF. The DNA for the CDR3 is TGCGCCAGCAGTGAGCGGACAGGTTACGAGCAGTACTTC.